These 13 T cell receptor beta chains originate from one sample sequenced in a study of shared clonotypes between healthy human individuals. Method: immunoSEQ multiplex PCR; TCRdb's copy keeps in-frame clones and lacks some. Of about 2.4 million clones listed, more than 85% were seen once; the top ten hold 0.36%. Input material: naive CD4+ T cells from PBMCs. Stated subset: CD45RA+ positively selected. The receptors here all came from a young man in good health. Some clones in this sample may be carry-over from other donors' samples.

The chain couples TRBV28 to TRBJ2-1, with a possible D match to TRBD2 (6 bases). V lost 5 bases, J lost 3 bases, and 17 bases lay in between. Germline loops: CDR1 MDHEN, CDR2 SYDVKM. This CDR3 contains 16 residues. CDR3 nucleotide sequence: TGTGCCAGCAGTCCAACCGCCGGAGGGAACTACAATGAGCAGTTCTTC. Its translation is CASSPTAGGNYNEQFF.

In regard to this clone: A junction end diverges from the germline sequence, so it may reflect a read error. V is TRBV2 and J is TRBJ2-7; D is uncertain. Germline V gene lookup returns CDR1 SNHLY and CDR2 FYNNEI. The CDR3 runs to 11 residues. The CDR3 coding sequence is TGTGCCAGCACGAGAGTCTTTAGACTCGAATTC. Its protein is CASTRVFRLEF.

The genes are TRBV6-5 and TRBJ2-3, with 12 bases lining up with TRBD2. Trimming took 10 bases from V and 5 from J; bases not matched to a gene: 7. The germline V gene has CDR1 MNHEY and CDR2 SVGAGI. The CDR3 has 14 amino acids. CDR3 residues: CATRLAGAKDTQYF. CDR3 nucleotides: TGTGCCACTCGACTAGCGGGAGCCAAAGATACGCAGTATTTT.

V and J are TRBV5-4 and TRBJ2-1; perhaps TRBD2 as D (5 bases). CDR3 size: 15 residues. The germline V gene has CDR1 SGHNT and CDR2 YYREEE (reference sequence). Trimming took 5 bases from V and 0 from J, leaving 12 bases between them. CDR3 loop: CASRDRGSSYNEQFF. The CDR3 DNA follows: TGTGCCAGCAGGGACCGAGGGAGCTCCTACAATGAGCAGTTCTTC.

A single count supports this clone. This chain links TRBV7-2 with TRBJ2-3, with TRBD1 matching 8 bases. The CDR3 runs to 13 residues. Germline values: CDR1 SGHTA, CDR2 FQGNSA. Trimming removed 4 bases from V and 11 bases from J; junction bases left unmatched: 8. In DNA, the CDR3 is TGTGCCAGCAGCTCCCGGGACAGGTGGGTGCAGTATTTT. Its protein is CASSSRDRWVQYF.

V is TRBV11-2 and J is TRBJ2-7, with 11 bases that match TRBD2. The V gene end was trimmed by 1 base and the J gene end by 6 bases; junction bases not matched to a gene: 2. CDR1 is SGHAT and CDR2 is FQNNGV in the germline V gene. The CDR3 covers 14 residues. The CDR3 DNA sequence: TGTGCCAGCAGCTTAGTAGCGGGAGGGGGCGAGCAGTACTTC. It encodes CASSLVAGGGEQYF.

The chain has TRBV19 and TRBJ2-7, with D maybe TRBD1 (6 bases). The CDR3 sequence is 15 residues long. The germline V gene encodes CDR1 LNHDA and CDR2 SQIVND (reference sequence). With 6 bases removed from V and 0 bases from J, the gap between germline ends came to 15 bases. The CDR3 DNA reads TGTGCCAGTAGCCGACAGGACCTAATCTCCTACGAGCAGTACTTC. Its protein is CASSRQDLISYEQYF.

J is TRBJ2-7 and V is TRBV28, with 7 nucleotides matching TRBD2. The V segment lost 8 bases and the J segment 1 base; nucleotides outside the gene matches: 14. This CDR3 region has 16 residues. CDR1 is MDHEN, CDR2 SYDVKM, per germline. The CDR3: CASSTSAMSGSYEQYF. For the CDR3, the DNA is TGTGCCAGCTCTACTAGCGCCATGAGTGGGTCCTACGAGCAGTACTTC.

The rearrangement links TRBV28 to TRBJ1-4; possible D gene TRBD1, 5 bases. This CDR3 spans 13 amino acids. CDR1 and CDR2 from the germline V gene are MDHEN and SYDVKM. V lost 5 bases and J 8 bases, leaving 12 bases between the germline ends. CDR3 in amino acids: CASSGGTNEKLFF. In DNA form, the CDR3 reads TGTGCCAGCAGTGGAGGGACCAACGAAAAACTGTTTTTT.

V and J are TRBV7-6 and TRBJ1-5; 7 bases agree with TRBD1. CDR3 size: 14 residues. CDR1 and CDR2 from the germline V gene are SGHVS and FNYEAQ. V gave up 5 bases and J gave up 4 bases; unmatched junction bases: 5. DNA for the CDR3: TGTGCCAGCAGCCGCGGGACAGATAATCAGCCCCAGCATTTT. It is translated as CASSRGTDNQPQHF.

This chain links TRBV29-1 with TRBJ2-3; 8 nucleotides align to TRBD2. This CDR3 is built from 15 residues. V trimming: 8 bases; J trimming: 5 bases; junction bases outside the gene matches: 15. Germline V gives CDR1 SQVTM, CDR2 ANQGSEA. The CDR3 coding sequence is TGCAGCTCGGGGGGGGTGGCGGGCCAAGGAGATACGCAGTATTTT. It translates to CSSGGVAGQGDTQYF.

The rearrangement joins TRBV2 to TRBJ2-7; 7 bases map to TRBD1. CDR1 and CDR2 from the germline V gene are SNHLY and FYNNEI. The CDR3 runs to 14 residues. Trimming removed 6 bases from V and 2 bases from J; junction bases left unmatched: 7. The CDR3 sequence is CASRSSTGTYEQYF. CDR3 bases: TGTGCCAGCAGAAGCTCGACAGGGACCTACGAGCAGTACTTC.

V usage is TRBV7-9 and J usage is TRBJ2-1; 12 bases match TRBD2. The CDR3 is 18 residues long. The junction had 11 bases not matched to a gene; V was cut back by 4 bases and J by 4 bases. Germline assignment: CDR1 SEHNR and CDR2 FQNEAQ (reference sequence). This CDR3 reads CASSSHSWTSGTYNEQFF. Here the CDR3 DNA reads TGTGCCAGCAGCTCACACTCATGGACTAGCGGGACTTACAATGAGCAGTTCTTC.